The T cell receptor (beta chain) described here comes from a study of glioma-infiltrating T cells after dendritic cell vaccination. Study summary: Treatment, given 2003 to 2012, was autologous tumor lysate-pulsed dendritic cell vaccination. At biweekly intervals, patients got three intradermal dendritic cell vaccine injections. Broader study findings: Complete blood and tumor specimen sets were limited to few patients.

As for time point: after dendritic cell vaccination, including at tumor progression/relapse. The PCR used 60 V beta and 13 J beta primers. Clones were read by immunoSEQ multiplex PCR, and TCRdb kept only the in-frame ones, dropping some. The sample lists approximately 50,000 clones; approximately 89% were seen once. In the case of this clone: Its antigen remains unknown.

The sample consisted of blood, taken after dendritic cell vaccination. The TCR comes from a human donor with glioblastoma.

CDR3 amino acids: CASSYRGTINEQFF. The CDR3 region has the DNA TGTGCCAGCAGTTACCGAGGGACTATCAATGAGCAGTTCTTC. The chain recombines TRBV6-5 with TRBJ2-1; 7 bases agree with TRBD2. The germline CDR1 and CDR2 sequences are MNHEY and SVGAGI. The CDR3 spans 14 residues. V was pared by 2 bases and J by 6 bases, with 4 bases of the junction left unmatched.